Listed below are T cell receptor beta chains from one sample, sequenced in a study of CD8+ T cells in alopecia areata. TCRdb's copy holds only in-frame clones and misses some; the assay was immunoSEQ multiplex PCR. The sample includes about 300,000 clones, over 45% seen only once; the top ten take approximately 1.7%. The sample consisted of CD4+ T cells sorted from blood, taken at week 24, from a patient treated with tofacitinib. These TCRs come from a human donor with alopecia areata. The CDR3 runs from the conserved cysteine through the conserved F or W. A D gene is named only where the DNA matches it firmly. Some rows have no size entry. The others give once, few or many, or a class for an expanded clone.

len	v_gene	d_gene	j_gene	abundance	CDR3aa	CDR3nt
16	TRBV27	TRBD1	TRBJ2-5	.	CASSPESGTVTQAQYF	TGTGCCAGCAGCCCCGAATCCGGGACAGTGACCCAGGCCCAGTACTTC
17	TRBV30	.	TRBJ1-5	.	CAWSMGFGGERNQPQHF	TGTGCCTGGAGTATGGGTTTTGGGGGCGAACGCAATCAGCCCCAGCATTTT
14	TRBV30	.	TRBJ1-3	.	CAWSPGESGNTIYF	TGTGCCTGGAGTCCAGGGGAATCTGGAAACACCATATATTTT
14	TRBV29-1	TRBD1	TRBJ2-5	.	CSVVRGQGSETQYF	TGCAGCGTCGTAAGAGGACAGGGCTCTGAGACCCAGTACTTC
16	TRBV25-1	TRBD2	TRBJ2-3	few	CASSQSAGGTTDTQYF	TGTGCCAGCAGTCAATCGGCGGGGGGGACCACAGATACGCAGTATTTT
13	TRBV6-5	.	TRBJ1-2	.	CASSYRAGGDYTF	TGTGCCAGCAGTTACAGGGCGGGGGGAGACTACACCTTC
13	TRBV25-1	TRBD1	TRBJ2-3	.	CASTPTGVDTQYF	TGTGCCAGCACCCCGACAGGGGTCGATACGCAGTATTTT
15	TRBV7-2	.	TRBJ1-2	few	CASSLAGQPKYGYTF	TGTGCCAGCAGCTTGGCGGGCCAACCTAAGTATGGCTACACCTTC
14	TRBV29-1	.	TRBJ1-6	.	CSVDGRSYNSPLHF	TGCAGCGTTGATGGCAGGTCCTATAATTCACCCCTCCACTTT
12	TRBV6-5	.	TRBJ1-2	few	CASQTANYGYTF	TGTGCCTCCCAGACAGCTAACTATGGCTACACCTTC
15	TRBV7-9	TRBD2	TRBJ2-1	.	CASSQSGGAVNEQFF	TGTGCCAGCAGCCAGAGCGGGGGGGCAGTGAATGAGCAGTTCTTC
15	TRBV4-1	.	TRBJ1-1	.	CASSQERGRNTEAFF	TGCGCCAGCAGCCAAGAACGGGGTCGGAACACTGAAGCTTTCTTT
14	TRBV6-6	TRBD1	TRBJ1-1	few	CASSNYRGSAEAFF	TGTGCCAGCAGTAATTACAGGGGGTCGGCTGAAGCTTTCTTT
12	TRBV7-9	.	TRBJ1-2	.	CASSRAPEGYTF	TGTGCCAGCAGCCGGGCGCCCGAGGGCTACACCTTC
15	TRBV5-1	TRBD1	TRBJ1-5	.	CASSQSGGADQPQHF	TGCGCCAGCAGCCAGTCAGGGGGCGCCGATCAGCCCCAGCATTTT
13	TRBV30	.	TRBJ1-3	.	CAWDSDSGNTIYF	TGTGCCTGGGACAGCGACTCTGGAAACACCATATATTTT
15	TRBV27	TRBD1	TRBJ2-7	once	CASSWRGTGGYEQYF	TGTGCCAGCAGTTGGCGCGGGACAGGGGGATACGAGCAGTACTTC
16	TRBV7-9	TRBD2	TRBJ2-5	.	CASSWRLAGIVETQYF	TGTGCCAGCAGCTGGAGACTAGCGGGGATCGTGGAGACCCAGTACTTC
14	TRBV6-5	TRBD1	TRBJ1-2	.	CASSLQGVVSSYTF	TGTGCCAGCAGTTTACAGGGGGTGGTCTCTTCCTACACCTTC
13	TRBV9	TRBD1	TRBJ2-3	.	CASSGQGIDTQYF	TGTGCCAGCAGCGGACAGGGTATTGATACGCAGTATTTT